This TCR beta chain was documented in a study of T-cell memory formation after mild COVID-19. Study summary: There were largely donor-specific TCR clusters. General study results and limits: Researchers found some responding clones in pre-infection memory, a sign that cross-reactive memory joined.

Between the trimmed V and J ends, which lost 3 bases and 4 bases, there was a span of 21 bases. This CDR3 comprises 16 residues. The germline V gene has CDR1 GTSNPN and CDR2 SVGIG (reference sequence). MiXCR, applied by TCRdb to the 5' RACE reads, yields one record per CDR3 protein. The sample consists of nearly 200,000 distinct CDR3 sequences, 18% of them appearing once. A word on this clonotype: Its antigen remains unidentified.

The rearrangement links TRBV30 to TRBJ1-2, with D perhaps TRBD1 (6 bases). The sequenced sample consisted of PBMCs or a T cell subset sorted from them (not recorded which). This TCR derives from an adult woman who had mild COVID-19 (a few samples of this study predate the infection). Cell type and time point are not known. This CDR3 reads CAWRRAGTPAGYGYTF. The CDR3 coding sequence is TGTGCCTGGAGGAGAGCCGGGACACCCGCCGGCTATGGCTACACCTTC. Combining the CDR3 with reference TRBV30 and TRBJ1-2 gives the whole variable domain SQTIHQWPATLVQPVGSPLSLECTVEGTSNPNLYWYRQAAGRGLQLLFYSVGIGQISSEVPQNLSASRPQDRQFILSSKKLLLSDSGFYLCAWRRAGTPAGYGYTFGSGTRLTVV.